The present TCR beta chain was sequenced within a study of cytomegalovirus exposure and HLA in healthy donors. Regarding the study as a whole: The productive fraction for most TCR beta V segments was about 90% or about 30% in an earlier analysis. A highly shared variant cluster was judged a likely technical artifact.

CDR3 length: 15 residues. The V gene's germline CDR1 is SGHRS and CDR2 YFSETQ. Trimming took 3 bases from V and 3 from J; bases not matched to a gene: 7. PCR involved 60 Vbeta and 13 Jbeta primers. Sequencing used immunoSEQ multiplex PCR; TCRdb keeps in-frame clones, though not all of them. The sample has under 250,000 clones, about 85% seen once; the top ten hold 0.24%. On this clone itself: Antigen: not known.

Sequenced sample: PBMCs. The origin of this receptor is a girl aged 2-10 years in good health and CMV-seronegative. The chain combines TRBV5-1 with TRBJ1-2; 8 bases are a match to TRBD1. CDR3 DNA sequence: TGCGCCAGCAGCTCTTCCGGGACAGGAGACTATGGCTACACCTTC. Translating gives CASSSSGTGDYGYTF.